What follows are 26 T cell receptor beta chains derived from one specimen sequenced in a study of spatial heterogeneity in lung cancer. Time point specified: sample taken at primary tumor resection. TCRdb reanalysed the 5' RACE reads using MiXCR and keeps one entry per CDR3 protein. The table records 25,000 or so distinct CDR3 sequences, around 4.6% of them present only once. This material consisted of PBMCs, taken at surgery. All receptors derive from a male donor with early-stage non-small cell lung cancer.

This clonotype was counted a few times. The chain joins TRBV18 to TRBJ2-3, with D hard to call. V lost 0 bases and J 6 bases, leaving 7 bases between the germline ends. The CDR3 runs to 13 residues. In germline, CDR1 is KGHSH, CDR2 LQKENI. The CDR3 DNA reads TGTGCCAGCTCACCACCGTCCATGGATACGCAGTATTTT. Protein product: CASSPPSMDTQYF.

This clonotype was observed at least ten times. This chain uses TRBV6-5 with TRBJ2-5, with 7 bases aligning to TRBD2. V lost 5 bases, J lost 5 bases, and 5 bases stayed unmatched. Germline-derived CDR1 and CDR2 are MNHEY and SVGAGI. There are 13 residues in the CDR3. As DNA, the CDR3 is TGTGCCAGCAGTCCAGCGGGAAGTGAGACCCAGTACTTC. The encoded protein is CASSPAGSETQYF.

Ten or more counts support this clonotype. The chain is built from TRBV5-6 and TRBJ2-5, with TRBD1 as a possible D gene (6 bases). CDR1 and CDR2 from the germline V gene are SGHDT and YYEEEE. Trimming took off 0 bases at V and 5 bases at J, with 8 bases between the two ends. The CDR3 is 13 residues long. CDR3 residues: CASSLAQGETQYF. CDR3 sequence (DNA): TGTGCCAGCAGCTTGGCTCAGGGGGAGACCCAGTACTTC. Filled out from reference TRBV5-6 and TRBJ2-5, the complete variable domain reads DAGVTQSPTHLIKTRGQQVTLRCSPKSGHDTVSWYQQALGQGPQFIFQYYEEEERQRGNFPDRFSGHQFPNYSSELNVNALLLGDSALYLCASSLAQGETQYFGPGTRLLVL.

This clonotype appeared many times. V gene TRBV12-3 or TRBV12-4 combines with J gene TRBJ2-2; either TRBD1 or TRBD2 may supply D (6 bases each). The V end lost 5 bases, the J end lost 5 bases, and 18 bases lay between the germline ends. CDR3 size: 16 residues. CDR3 bases: TGTGCCAGCAGTAACACGGCCCAGGGGAGGACCGGGGAGCTGTTTTTT. As protein: CASSNTAQGRTGELFF.

This clonotype was found a few times. This sequence joins TRBV20-1 and TRBJ2-5; the match to TRBD1 covers 10 bases. Germline V CDR1 and CDR2: DFQATT, SNEGSKA (reference sequence). Germline trimming cut 1 base from V and 6 bases from J; bases unmatched to any gene: 8. The CDR3 loop spans 15 amino acids. CDR3 nucleotides: TGCAGTGCTAGAGGGACAGGGGGTTTGAGAAAGACCCAGTACTTC. Translated, it gives CSARGTGGLRKTQYF.

Note on this clonotype: One junction end disagrees with the germline gene, perhaps due to a read error. In DNA, the CDR3 is TGTGCCAGCAGATTAACAGGGGATAGCAATCAGCCCCAGAATTTT. Its translation is CASRLTGDSNQPQNF. The chain recombines TRBV7-2 with TRBJ1-5, with TRBD1 matching 7 bases. CDR1 and CDR2 from the germline V gene are SGHTA and FQGNSA. The CDR3 is 15 amino acids. The complete variable domain, with remaining parts taken from reference TRBV7-2 and TRBJ1-5, reads GAGVSQSPSNKVTEKGKDVELRCDPISGHTALYWYRQSLGQGLEFLIYFQGNSAPDKSGLPSDRFSAERTGGSVSTLTIQRTQQEDSAVYLCASRLTGDSNQPQNFGDGTRLSIL.

This clonotype rates as medium-sized. The chain has TRBV25-1 and TRBJ1-1, with D unclear. The CDR3 runs 11 residues. The ends were cut back, 7 bases at V and 1 base at J, with 4 bases in the middle. Germline CDR1 is MGHDK and CDR2 is SYGVNS. CDR3 DNA: TGTGCCAGCAACAGGAACACTGAAGCTTTCTTT. It translates to CASNRNTEAFF.

There are many counts of this clonotype. This chain links TRBV28 with TRBJ2-2, with a tentative D call TRBD1 (6 bases). This CDR3 spans 16 amino acids. Germline V gene data show CDR1 as MDHEN and CDR2 as SYDVKM. Trimming removed 6 bases from V and 2 bases from J, with 16 bases in between. The CDR3 sequence is CASRSDGQLNTGELFF. The CDR3 nucleotides read TGTGCCAGCAGATCCGATGGACAGCTTAACACCGGGGAGCTGTTTTTT.

In its sample, this clonotype ranks as medium-sized. V is TRBV7-9 and J is TRBJ1-6, with D maybe TRBD1 (5 bases). There are 14 residues in the CDR3. Germline V gene sequence: CDR1 SEHNR, CDR2 FQNEAQ (reference sequence). The V end lost 4 bases, the J end lost 6 bases, and 10 bases lay between the germline ends. CDR3 protein: CASSYRDPNSPLHF. The CDR3 nucleotides are TGTGCCAGCAGCTACCGGGACCCTAATTCACCCCTCCACTTT.

This clonotype was found many times. The chain has TRBV18 and TRBJ2-7; TRBD2 matches 7 bases. Trimming took 3 bases from V and 2 from J; bases not matched to a gene: 4. The CDR3 is 14 amino acids. The germline V gene encodes CDR1 KGHSH and CDR2 LQKENI. CDR3 nucleotide sequence: TGTGCCAGCTCACCCGAGGGAGGGACCTACGAGCAGTACTTC. Its protein product is CASSPEGGTYEQYF.

This clonotype showed up many times. V is TRBV29-1 and J is TRBJ1-1, with a weak D call TRBD1 (5 bases). V lost 7 bases and J 1 base, leaving 10 bases between the germline ends. There are 12 residues in the CDR3. CDR1 and CDR2 from the germline V gene are SQVTM and ANQGSEA. DNA for the CDR3: TGCAGCGGAGGACAAACGAACACTGAAGCTTTCTTT. Translating it yields CSGGQTNTEAFF.

This clonotype was seen repeatedly, ten times or more. This chain links TRBV6-5 with TRBJ2-7, with 7 bases lining up with TRBD2. The V and J ends lost 5 bases and 2 bases, in that order; junction bases with no gene match: 12. The CDR3 totals 16 residues. The germline V gene has CDR1 MNHEY and CDR2 SVGAGI. The CDR3 protein is CASSLSGLNSAYEQYF. DNA for the CDR3: TGTGCCAGCAGTCTATCGGGACTAAACTCGGCCTACGAGCAGTACTTC.

This clonotype was counted many times. The genes are TRBV11-2 and TRBJ1-6; 10 bases are shared with TRBD1. The CDR3 totals 15 residues. Trimming cost V 3 bases and J 10 bases; bases outside gene matches: 6. Germline V CDR1 and CDR2: SGHAT, FQNNGV. CDR3 residues: CASSFTGTGDSPLHF. CDR3 nucleotides: TGTGCCAGCAGCTTTACCGGGACAGGGGACTCACCCCTCCACTTT.

The CDR3 sequence is CASSPLPRTGEQYF. CDR3 DNA sequence: TGTGCCAGCTCACCACTTCCTCGGACAGGGGAGCAGTACTTC. This chain links TRBV18 with TRBJ2-7; TRBD1 aligns across 8 bases. CDR1 is KGHSH and CDR2 is LQKENI in the germline V gene. With V trimmed by 1 base and J by 7 bases, 6 bases remained unmatched. The CDR3 totals 14 residues.

Comment on this clonotype: A much larger clone lies one base from this, so it may be a read error. V gene TRBV7-9 combines with J gene TRBJ2-2; TRBD1 aligns across 7 bases. CDR1 is SEHNR and CDR2 is FQNEAQ in the germline V gene (reference sequence). The CDR3 consists of 16 residues. The ends lost 5 bases at V and 0 bases at J; junction bases unmatched: 6. The CDR3 DNA follows: TGTGCCAGCAGCCCAGGGACAGTCGCGAACACCGGGGAGCTGTTTTTT. This encodes CASSPGTVANTGELFF.

There are many counts of this clonotype. The J gene is TRBJ2-5, the V gene TRBV6-2 or TRBV6-3; 11 bases align to TRBD2. The CDR3 is made up of 15 amino acids. V lost 6 bases and J lost 2; bases outside the gene matches: 5. The V gene's germline CDR1 is MNHEY and CDR2 SVGEGT. The CDR3 DNA reads TGTGCCAGCAGGCCAAGGACTAGCGGGCAAGAGACCCAGTACTTC. Translation: CASRPRTSGQETQYF.

At least ten counts were recorded for this clonotype. The chain uses TRBV4-3 and TRBJ2-7; D not resolved. Trimming took 4 bases from V and 0 from J, leaving 13 bases between them. There are 15 residues in the CDR3. Germline CDR1 is LGHNA and CDR2 is YSLEER. The DNA of the CDR3 is TGCGCCAGCAGCCCCTTAGGGCAGAGCTCCTACGAGCAGTACTTC. Protein sequence: CASSPLGQSSYEQYF.

By share, this clonotype counts as medium-sized. The chain combines TRBV7-2 with TRBJ2-5, with D uncertain. Germline values: CDR1 SGHTA, CDR2 FQGNSA. Between the trimmed V and J ends, which lost 0 bases and 4 bases, there was a span of 9 bases. The CDR3 is 14 residues long. The CDR3 nucleotides read TGTGCCAGCAGCTTAGCAGGTCTCGGAGAGACCCAGTACTTC. Its translation is CASSLAGLGETQYF.

By frequency in the sample, this clonotype is medium-sized (0.01 to 0.1%). The chain links TRBV20-1 to TRBJ1-2; 9 bases agree with TRBD1. Trimming at V came to 1 base and at J to 2 bases, leaving 14 bases not matched to a gene. CDR3 length: 18 residues. From germline, CDR1 is DFQATT and CDR2 SNEGSKA (reference sequence). The CDR3 loop is CSARGTISGTGRNYGYTF. The CDR3 DNA sequence: TGCAGTGCTAGAGGCACGATTTCTGGGACAGGGAGAAACTATGGCTACACCTTC.

This clonotype was counted many times. The chain couples TRBV21-1 to TRBJ2-2; the table names TRBD1, a call not compared with the DNA. TRBV21-1 is a documented pseudogene. The CDR3 contains 19 residues. CDR3 sequence reads: CASKDRRQVKYPNTGELFF. The CDR3 bases are TGTGCCAGCAAGGATAGGCGGCAGGTAAAATATCCGAACACCGGGGAGCTGTTTTTT.

This clonotype appeared a few times. This chain joins TRBV19 and TRBJ1-2; TRBD1 might be the D (6 bases). The CDR3 is 15 amino acids. The germline CDR1 and CDR2 sequences are LNHDA and SQIVND (reference sequence). Trimming pared 5 bases from V and 4 bases from J, leaving 17 bases between. The CDR3 reads CASSLDSARTYGYTF. In DNA, the CDR3 is TGTGCCAGTAGTCTGGACAGCGCAAGGACCTATGGCTACACCTTC.

The rearrangement links TRBV18 to TRBJ2-3, with D unclear. The length of the CDR3 is 15 residues. Germline V gives CDR1 KGHSH, CDR2 LQKENI. The V end lost 1 base, the J end lost 4 bases, and 12 bases lay between the germline ends. This CDR3 reads CASSPLPPPADTQYF. The CDR3 nucleotides read TGTGCCAGCTCACCACTGCCCCCTCCGGCAGATACGCAGTATTTT.

This clonotype was detected many times. The chain links TRBV5-6 to TRBJ2-1; 7 bases agree with TRBD2. V dropped 4 bases and J dropped 9; count of bases not matched to a gene: 7. Germline CDR1 is SGHDT and CDR2 is YYEEEE. CDR3 length: 13 residues. CDR3 sequence reads: CASSLWTRSEQFF. The CDR3 region has the DNA TGTGCCAGCAGCCTGTGGACTAGGAGTGAGCAGTTCTTC. The entire variable domain, with the rest obtained from reference TRBV5-6 and TRBJ2-1, is as follows: DAGVTQSPTHLIKTRGQQVTLRCSPKSGHDTVSWYQQALGQGPQFIFQYYEEEERQRGNFPDRFSGHQFPNYSSELNVNALLLGDSALYLCASSLWTRSEQFFGPGTRLTVL.

This clonotype is labeled medium-sized. The V call is TRBV10-3, the J call TRBJ2-2; TRBD1 or TRBD2 may be the D gene (6 bases each). This CDR3 region has 17 residues. CDR1 is ENHRY and CDR2 is SYGVKD in the germline V gene. Trimming took 4 bases from V and 1 from J, leaving 16 bases between them. CDR3 region: CAISVPEGERNTGELFF. The DNA for the CDR3 is TGTGCCATCAGTGTCCCGGAGGGGGAGAGGAACACCGGGGAGCTGTTTTTT.

This clonotype was counted at least ten times. This chain uses TRBV29-1 with TRBJ2-2; maybe TRBD1 (6 bases). The CDR3 covers 15 residues. Germline V gene data show CDR1 as SQVTM and CDR2 as ANQGSEA. The V and J ends lost 3 bases and 3 bases respectively, with 14 bases between them. In DNA, the CDR3 is TGCAGCGTTGAGAACCGGGACACGGACACCGGGGAGCTGTTTTTT. Protein sequence: CSVENRDTDTGELFF.

This clonotype occurred many times. The CDR3 DNA sequence: TGTGCCAGCAGCTTAGAGGCGCCCCTATACAGGGTCCAAGATACGCAGTATTTT. Its protein is CASSLEAPLYRVQDTQYF. The chain uses TRBV7-8 and TRBJ2-3; TRBD1 is a possible D gene (6 bases). In germline, CDR1 is SGHVS, CDR2 FQNEAQ. This CDR3 has 18 amino acids. V lost 1 base and J 5 bases, leaving 22 bases between the germline ends.